This TCR beta chain was sequenced in a study of Tregs in tolerant kidney transplant recipients. Study observations and caveats: Some patients' samples used different primers over time, so nucleotide sequences weren't comparable. Donor-specific Treg expansion exceeded global Treg expansion in tolerant patients, suggesting antigen drive. This study did not directly address biological reproducibility.

A remark on this clone: Its antigen is still unknown.

With V trimmed by 0 bases and J by 6 bases, 4 bases remained unmatched. CDR3 size: 14 residues. The germline CDR1 and CDR2 sequences are GTSNPN and SVGIG (reference sequence). TCRdb's table, derived via immunoSEQ multiplex PCR, lists solely in-frame clones and lacks some. This table has 80,000 or so clones, around 90% appearing once. Recipients received nonmyeloablative bone marrow transplants from related graft donors, with transient mixed chimerism. The receptor was isolated from a human patient who received a combined kidney and bone marrow transplant. Some T cells may be supplied by the graft donor. The sequenced sample was CD4+ T cells from blood (PBMCs), obtained 24 months after the transplant. The J gene is TRBJ1-4, the V gene TRBV30; 7 bases match TRBD1. As DNA, the CDR3 is TGTGCCTGGAGTGTAGGGACAGCCGATGAAAAACTGTTTTTT. This sequence encodes CAWSVGTADEKLFF.